The clone carrying this T cell receptor (beta chain) was counted many times. Its antigen is as yet unknown. The TCRbeta library incorporated unique molecular identifiers. TCRdb passed the PCR reads through MiXCR, listing each CDR3 protein once. The data hold fewer than 350,000 distinct CDR3 sequences, with around 10% observed a single time. This record belongs to a study of T-cell reconstitution after alpha-beta-depleted transplantation in children. V lost 5 bases and J 0 bases, leaving 11 bases between the germline ends. The CDR3 length is 15 residues. The V gene's germline CDR1 is SGHVS and CDR2 FQNEAQ. Points from the study as a whole: Several hundred rapidly expanded clones from non-depleted graft cells reportedly supplied alpha-beta T cells about two months post-transplant. The authors attributed T-cell counts and diversity one year after transplant mostly to newly produced T cells.

The V and J genes are TRBV7-8 and TRBJ2-1; D call uncertain. The material sequenced was PBMCs, taken before TCRalphabeta/CD19-depleted stem cell transplant. This receptor was obtained from a boy under three years old with acute myeloid leukemia, due to receive a stem cell transplant. The CDR3 region is CASSPPGVSYNEQFF. CDR3 in DNA: TGTGCCAGCAGCCCCCCAGGAGTCTCCTACAATGAGCAGTTCTTC.